These T cell receptor beta chains were read from a single sample in a study of blood T cell repertoires in COVID-19. Clones were sequenced by immunoSEQ multiplex PCR, and TCRdb holds only the in-frame ones, with some missing. The sample has some 150,000 clones; about 87% are singletons. Sequencing was performed on peripheral blood. These receptors were collected from a woman between 45 and 60 years old with acute or convalescent COVID-19. Each CDR3 is given with its conserved first and last residue. A D gene is named only where the DNA matches it firmly. Only part of the rows carry a size: once, few, many, or a class if the clone is expanded.

clone_size: NA; v_call: TRBV4-3; j_call: TRBJ1-5; d_call: NA; cdr3_nt: TGCGCCAGCAGCCAGGCACAGGGAAATCAGCCCCAGCATTTT; cdr3_aa: CASSQAQGNQPQHF
clone_size: NA; v_call: TRBV6-5; j_call: TRBJ1-2; d_call: NA; cdr3_nt: TGTGCCAGCAGTTATAGGACAGACCACGGAAGCTACACCTTC; cdr3_aa: CASSYRTDHGSYTF
clone_size: NA; v_call: TRBV6-5; j_call: TRBJ2-7; d_call: TRBD1; cdr3_nt: TGTGCCAGCAGGAGGGACAGGTTGTACTACGAGCAGTACTTC; cdr3_aa: CASRRDRLYYEQYF
clone_size: NA; v_call: TRBV2; j_call: TRBJ1-1; d_call: TRBD1; cdr3_nt: TGTGCCAGCAGTGGTCCCGACCGGACAGGGGGGAAGACTGAAGCTTTCTTT; cdr3_aa: CASSGPDRTGGKTEAFF
clone_size: NA; v_call: TRBV27; j_call: TRBJ1-2; d_call: NA; cdr3_nt: TGTGCCAGCAGTTTATTGGCGGGGGGTGTATTTGGCTACACCTTC; cdr3_aa: CASSLLAGGVFGYTF
clone_size: NA; v_call: TRBV5-4; j_call: TRBJ2-3; d_call: NA; cdr3_nt: TGTGCCAGCAGCTTATTTTCGGTCGATACGCAGTATTTT; cdr3_aa: CASSLFSVDTQYF
clone_size: NA; v_call: TRBV7-9; j_call: TRBJ2-3; d_call: NA; cdr3_nt: TGTGCCAGCAGCTTAGTGCTGCAGCGGCAGTATTTT; cdr3_aa: CASSLVLQRQYF
clone_size: few; v_call: TRBV9; j_call: TRBJ1-2; d_call: TRBD1; cdr3_nt: TGTGCCAGCAGCAACCGACAGGGCCCCTCTTATGGCTACACCTTC; cdr3_aa: CASSNRQGPSYGYTF
clone_size: NA; v_call: TRBV7-2; j_call: TRBJ1-1; d_call: NA; cdr3_nt: TGTGCCAGCAGCCACGGATGGGGGGATGAAGCTTTCTTT; cdr3_aa: CASSHGWGDEAFF
clone_size: once; v_call: TRBV21-1; j_call: TRBJ1-1; d_call: NA; cdr3_nt: TGTGCCAGCAGCCCGGGCGGGAGGGGAATGAACACTGAAGCTTTCTTT; cdr3_aa: CASSPGGRGMNTEAFF
clone_size: NA; v_call: TRBV3-1/TRBV3-2; j_call: TRBJ1-2; d_call: NA; cdr3_nt: TGTGCCAGCAGCCAACGGTCCGCCGATGGCTACACCTTC; cdr3_aa: CASSQRSADGYTF
clone_size: NA; v_call: TRBV4-1; j_call: TRBJ1-5; d_call: TRBD1; cdr3_nt: TGCGCCAGCAGCCTGACAGGGACAGGCAATCAGCCCCAGCATTTT; cdr3_aa: CASSLTGTGNQPQHF
clone_size: few; v_call: TRBV7-9; j_call: TRBJ2-5; d_call: TRBD2; cdr3_nt: TGTGCCAGCAGCCGGGAGGGGAAGACCCAGTACTTC; cdr3_aa: CASSREGKTQYF